The subject of this entry is one TCR beta chain. The sample comes from a study of cytomegalovirus exposure and HLA in healthy donors. This PCR relied on a set of 60 Vbeta primers and 13 Jbeta primers. Profiling relied on immunoSEQ multiplex PCR, and the TCRdb table lists in-frame clones only, not all of them. The sample has about 160,000 clones, around four fifths seen once. The CDR3 spans 16 residues. The sequencing sample was made of PBMCs. The chain is built from TRBV21-1 and TRBJ2-1; the table gives TRBD1 as D, unverified against the DNA. TRBV21-1 is marked as a pseudogene. The TCR comes from a man aged 30 to 45 in good health and CMV-seronegative. The CDR3 DNA reads as TGTGCCAGCAGCGAACGGACAGGGAGCGCCTACAATGAGCAGTTCTTC. Its protein product is CASSERTGSAYNEQFF.